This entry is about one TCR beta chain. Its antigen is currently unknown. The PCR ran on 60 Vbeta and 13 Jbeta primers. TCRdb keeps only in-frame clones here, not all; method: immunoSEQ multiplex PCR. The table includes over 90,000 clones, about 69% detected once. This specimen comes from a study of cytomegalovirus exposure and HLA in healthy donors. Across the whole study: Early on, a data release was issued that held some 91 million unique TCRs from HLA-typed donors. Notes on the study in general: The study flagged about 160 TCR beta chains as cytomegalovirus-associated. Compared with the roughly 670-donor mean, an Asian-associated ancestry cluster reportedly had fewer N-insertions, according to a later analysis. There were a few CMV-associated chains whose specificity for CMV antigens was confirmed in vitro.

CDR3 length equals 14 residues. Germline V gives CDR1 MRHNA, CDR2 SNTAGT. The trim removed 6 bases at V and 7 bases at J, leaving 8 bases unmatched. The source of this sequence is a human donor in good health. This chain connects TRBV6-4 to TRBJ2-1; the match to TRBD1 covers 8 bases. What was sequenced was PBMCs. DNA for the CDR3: TGTGCCAGCAGCTTAGACAGGGGATTAAATGAGCAGTTCTTC. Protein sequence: CASSLDRGLNEQFF.